Listed here are 9 T cell receptor beta chains from one sample, sequenced in a study of human T cells and chemical hapten exposure. TCRdb re-called the RACE reads with MiXCR, one entry per CDR3 protein. The sample lists around 130,000 distinct CDR3 sequences; roughly 12% were seen once. Time point in this sample: patch test 2, 6 weeks after DPC sensitization. This sample's treatment: therapeutic diphenylcyclopropenone sensitization with weekly scalp DPC. Here the sequenced sample was whole blood, taken in connection with sensitization to the hapten diphenylcyclopropenone (DPC). The receptors here all came from a woman between 45 and 60 years old with alopecia areata. Some clones in this sample may be carry-over from other donors' samples.

There are a few counts of this clonotype. The genes are TRBV12-3 or TRBV12-4 and TRBJ1-5, with D unresolved. The CDR3 consists of 15 residues. Between the trimmed V and J ends, which lost 0 bases and 4 bases, there was a span of 10 bases. The CDR3 nucleotides read TGTGCCAGCAGTTTAGCCGTAAGGAGGAATCAGCCCCAGCATTTT. It yields the protein CASSLAVRRNQPQHF.

This chain joins TRBV6-2 or TRBV6-3 and TRBJ2-7, with D perhaps TRBD2 (5 bases). The V end lost 0 bases, the J end lost 1 base, and 13 bases lay between the germline ends. The germline CDR1 and CDR2 sequences are MNHEY and SVGEGT. The CDR3 has 16 amino acids. In nucleotides, the CDR3 is TGTGCCAGCAGTTACTCGAGAAGCGGAGCTTCCTACGAGCAGTACTTC. As protein: CASSYSRSGASYEQYF.

The chain combines TRBV7-2 with TRBJ2-1; TRBD2 agrees at 9 bases. The germline V gene encodes CDR1 SGHTA and CDR2 FQGNSA. After removal of 8 bases from V and 6 bases from J, the junction contained 14 bases not matched to a gene. The CDR3 covers 16 residues. CDR3 residues: CASRAGGSGLGNEQFF. CDR3 nucleotides: TGTGCCAGCCGAGCGGGAGGCAGTGGACTTGGCAATGAGCAGTTCTTC.

This clonotype has just a few counts. V is TRBV7-9 and J is TRBJ2-4, with D possibly called TRBD1 or TRBD2 (6 bases each). The CDR3 is 13 amino acids. V lost 1 base and J 9 bases, leaving 10 bases between the germline ends. CDR1 is SEHNR, CDR2 FQNEAQ, per germline (reference sequence). This CDR3 is CASSLEGGGIQYF. CDR3 bases: TGTGCCAGCAGCTTAGAGGGGGGAGGCATTCAGTACTTC.

V usage is TRBV24-1 and J usage is TRBJ2-2; D is ambiguous. Germline loops: CDR1 KGHDR, CDR2 SFDVKD. This CDR3 has 17 amino acids. V was trimmed by 6 bases and J by 1 base, leaving 17 bases between them. CDR3 DNA sequence: TGTGCCACCAGTCATAGAGTCCGATTCGGGAACACCGGGGAGCTGTTTTTT. Translated: CATSHRVRFGNTGELFF.

This clonotype was seen only a few times. The J gene is TRBJ2-3, the V gene TRBV18; D call uncertain. The V and J ends lost 6 bases and 4 bases respectively, with 11 bases between them. The germline CDR1 and CDR2 sequences are KGHSH and LQKENI. The CDR3 is 13 amino acids. CDR3 protein: CASSYGRADTQYF. The DNA of the CDR3 is TGTGCCAGCTCTTACGGCCGAGCAGATACGCAGTATTTT.

The sample holds a few counts of this clonotype. This chain links TRBV3-1 with TRBJ2-5; 9 nucleotides align to TRBD1. With 0 bases clipped from V and 5 bases from J, the junction kept 1 base outside the gene matches. This CDR3 has 14 residues. Looked up from germline, CDR1 is LGHDT and CDR2 is YNNKEL (reference sequence). CDR3 amino acids: CASSQEDRGETQYF. The CDR3 coding sequence is TGTGCCAGCAGCCAAGAAGACAGGGGGGAGACCCAGTACTTC.

This clonotype has ten or more counts. V gene TRBV12-3 or TRBV12-4 combines with J gene TRBJ2-3, with D perhaps TRBD1 or TRBD2 (5 bases each). Trimming took 5 bases from V and 7 from J, leaving 7 bases between them. This CDR3 is built from 11 residues. The CDR3 nucleotides read TGTGCCAGCAGTGAGGGACATACGCAGTATTTT. Residues: CASSEGHTQYF.

A few counts support this clonotype. The chain combines TRBV12-3 or TRBV12-4 with TRBJ2-2, with D hard to call. The ends were cut back, 3 bases at V and 3 bases at J, with 5 bases in the middle. This CDR3 is built from 13 residues. CDR3 DNA: TGTGCCAGCAGTTTCTCACACACCGGGGAGCTGTTTTTT. Translating gives CASSFSHTGELFF.